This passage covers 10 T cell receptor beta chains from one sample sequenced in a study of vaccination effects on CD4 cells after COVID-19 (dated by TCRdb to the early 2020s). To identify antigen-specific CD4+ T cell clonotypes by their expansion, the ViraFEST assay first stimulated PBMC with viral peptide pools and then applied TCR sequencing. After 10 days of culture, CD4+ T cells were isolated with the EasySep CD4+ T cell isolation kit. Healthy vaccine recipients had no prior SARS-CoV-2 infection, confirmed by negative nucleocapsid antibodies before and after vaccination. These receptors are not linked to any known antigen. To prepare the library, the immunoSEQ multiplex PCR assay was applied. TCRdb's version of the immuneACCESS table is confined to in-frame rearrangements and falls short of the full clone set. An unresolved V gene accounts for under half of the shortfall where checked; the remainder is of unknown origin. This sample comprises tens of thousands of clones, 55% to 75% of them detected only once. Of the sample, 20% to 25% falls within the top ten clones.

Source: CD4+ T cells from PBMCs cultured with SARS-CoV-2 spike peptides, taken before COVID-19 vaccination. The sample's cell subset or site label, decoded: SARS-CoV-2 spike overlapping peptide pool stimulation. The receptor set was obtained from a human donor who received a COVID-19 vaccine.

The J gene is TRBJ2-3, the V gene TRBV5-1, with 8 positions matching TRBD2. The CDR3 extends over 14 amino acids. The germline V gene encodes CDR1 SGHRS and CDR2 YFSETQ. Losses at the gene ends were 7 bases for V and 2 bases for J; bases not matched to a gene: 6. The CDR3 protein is CASGNSGNTDTQYF. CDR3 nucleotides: TGCGCCAGCGGAAATAGCGGGAACACAGATACGCAGTATTTT.

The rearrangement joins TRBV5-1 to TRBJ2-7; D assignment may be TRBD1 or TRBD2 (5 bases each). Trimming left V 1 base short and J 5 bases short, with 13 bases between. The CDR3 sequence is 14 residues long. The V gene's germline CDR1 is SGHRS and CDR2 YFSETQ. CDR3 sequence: CASSLSGRGDEQYF. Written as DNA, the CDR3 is TGCGCCAGCAGCTTGTCGGGAAGGGGCGACGAGCAGTACTTC.

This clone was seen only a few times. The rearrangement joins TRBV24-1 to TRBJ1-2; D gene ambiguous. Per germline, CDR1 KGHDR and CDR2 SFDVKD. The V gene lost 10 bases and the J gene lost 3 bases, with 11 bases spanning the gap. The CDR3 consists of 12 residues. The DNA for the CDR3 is TGTGCCACAGAGGGCGCGGACTATGGCTACACCTTC. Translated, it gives CATEGADYGYTF.

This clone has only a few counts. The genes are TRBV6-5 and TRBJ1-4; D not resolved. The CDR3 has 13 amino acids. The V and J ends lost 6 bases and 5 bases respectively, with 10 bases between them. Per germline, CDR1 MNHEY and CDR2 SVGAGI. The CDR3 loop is CASSRASNEKLFF. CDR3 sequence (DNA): TGTGCCAGCAGCCGGGCCTCAAATGAAAAACTGTTTTTT.

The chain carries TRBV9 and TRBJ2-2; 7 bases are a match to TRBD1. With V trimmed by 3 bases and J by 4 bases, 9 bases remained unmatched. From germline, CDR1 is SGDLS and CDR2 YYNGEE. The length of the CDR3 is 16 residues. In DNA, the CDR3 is TGTGCCAGCAGCGGTTACAGGGGCCGGGGCACCGGGGAGCTGTTTTTT. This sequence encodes CASSGYRGRGTGELFF.

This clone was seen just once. The CDR3 reads CASSLDSADRVHF. Written as DNA, the CDR3 is TGCGCCAGCAGCTTGGACTCAGCGGACAGAGTTCACTTT. The genes are TRBV5-1 and TRBJ1-6; possible D gene TRBD1, 6 bases. V lost 0 bases to trimming and J lost 19 bases, with 17 bases between them. The germline V gene has CDR1 SGHRS and CDR2 YFSETQ. This CDR3 contains 13 residues.

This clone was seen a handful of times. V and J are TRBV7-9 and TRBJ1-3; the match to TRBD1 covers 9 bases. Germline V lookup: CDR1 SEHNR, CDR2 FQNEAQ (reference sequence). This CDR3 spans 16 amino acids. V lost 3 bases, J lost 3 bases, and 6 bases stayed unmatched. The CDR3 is CASSLTGGMVGNTIYF. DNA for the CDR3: TGTGCCAGCAGCTTGACAGGGGGAATGGTTGGAAACACCATATATTTT. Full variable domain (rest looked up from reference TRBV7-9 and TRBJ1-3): DTGVSQNPRHKITKRGQNVTFRCDPISEHNRLYWYRQTLGQGPEFLTYFQNEAQLEKSRLLSDRFSAERPKGSFSTLEIQRTEQGDSAMYLCASSLTGGMVGNTIYFGEGSWLTVV.

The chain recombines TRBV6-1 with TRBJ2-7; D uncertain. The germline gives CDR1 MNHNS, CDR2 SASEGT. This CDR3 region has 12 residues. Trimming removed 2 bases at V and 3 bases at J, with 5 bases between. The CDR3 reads CASSESRYEQYF. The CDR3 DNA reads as TGTGCCAGCAGTGAAAGCCGCTACGAGCAGTACTTC.

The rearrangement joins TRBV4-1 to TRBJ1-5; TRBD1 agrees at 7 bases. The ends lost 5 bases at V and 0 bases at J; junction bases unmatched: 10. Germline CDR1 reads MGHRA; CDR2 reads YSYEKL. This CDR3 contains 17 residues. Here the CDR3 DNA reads TGCGCCAGCAGCGAAGGGACAGCCCTAAATAGCAATCAGCCCCAGCATTTT. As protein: CASSEGTALNSNQPQHF.

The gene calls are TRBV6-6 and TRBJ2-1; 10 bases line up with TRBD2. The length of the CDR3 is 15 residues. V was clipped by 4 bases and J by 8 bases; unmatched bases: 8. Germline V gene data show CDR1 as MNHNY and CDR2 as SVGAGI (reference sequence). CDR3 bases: TGTGCCAGCAGTTTATCTAGCGGGGGCTGGGATGAGCAGTTCTTC. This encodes CASSLSSGGWDEQFF.